Listed here are 13 T cell receptor beta chains from one sample, sequenced in a study of immune characterization of retroperitoneal liposarcoma. TCRdb re-analysed the PCR reads in MiXCR, keeping a single row per CDR3 protein. The data hold about 10,000 distinct CDR3 sequences, with around a third observed a single time. Input material: tumor tissue. The receptors come from a male donor with retroperitoneal liposarcoma.

The genes are TRBV12-3 or TRBV12-4 and TRBJ2-3; D could derive from TRBD1 or TRBD2 (7 bases each). V dropped 5 bases and J dropped 9 bases, with 15 bases sitting between them. The CDR3 contains 13 residues. The DNA of the CDR3 is TGTGCCAGCAGTGGGGCCAGGGGGGGGACGCAGTATTTT. The encoded protein is CASSGARGGTQYF.

In its sample, this clonotype was seen many times. The chain recombines TRBV6-6 with TRBJ2-1; 8 bases align to TRBD1. CDR3 length equals 14 residues. CDR1 MNHNY and CDR2 SVGAGI come from the germline V gene (reference sequence). V gave up 2 bases and J gave up 10 bases; unmatched junction bases: 7. CDR3: CASSYQGAGDEQFF. DNA for the CDR3: TGTGCCAGCAGTTACCAGGGGGCCGGAGACGAGCAGTTCTTC.

This chain uses TRBV6-4 with TRBJ2-3; 11 nucleotides align to TRBD2. The end of the DNA is better explained by TRBJ2-7, so the J call may be wrong. The germline V gene has CDR1 MRHNA and CDR2 SNTAGT. This CDR3 comprises 17 residues. The CDR3 coding sequence is TGTGCCAGCAGTCCCAGCCGGGCTAGCGGGAGGAACAGCGAGCAGTACTTC. This gives the protein CASSPSRASGRNSEQYF.

The chain carries TRBV27 and TRBJ2-1, with TRBD2 matching 10 bases. The CDR3 extends over 17 amino acids. J lost 0 bases, V lost 6 bases, and 8 bases had no gene match. Germline CDR1 is MNHEY and CDR2 is SMNVEV (reference sequence). The CDR3 here is CASSAGLAISSYNEQFF. The CDR3 coding sequence is TGTGCCAGCAGCGCGGGACTAGCGATTAGCTCCTACAATGAGCAGTTCTTC.

This clonotype has more than one count but fewer than ten. CDR3 DNA sequence: TGTGCCAGCAGCTTAGTAGGGGGCATCACAGATACGCAGTATTTT. Amino acids: CASSLVGGITDTQYF. The chain has TRBV7-3 and TRBJ2-3, with TRBD1 identical over 7 bases. Trimming removed 2 bases from V and 2 bases from J; junction bases left unmatched: 4. CDR1 is SGHTA and CDR2 is FQGTGA in the germline V gene. The length of the CDR3 is 15 residues.

The chain carries TRBV7-2 and TRBJ2-3, with no clear D. From germline, CDR1 is SGHTA and CDR2 FQGNSA. The CDR3 runs to 13 residues. Between the trimmed V and J ends, which lost 8 bases and 0 bases, there was a span of 9 bases. This chain's CDR3 is CASASRSTDTQYF. The CDR3 DNA reads as TGTGCCAGCGCATCCAGGAGCACAGATACGCAGTATTTT.

This clonotype was observed many times. The V and J genes are TRBV12-3 or TRBV12-4 and TRBJ2-5; possible D gene TRBD2, 6 bases. CDR3 size: 13 residues. The V and J ends lost 4 bases and 11 bases respectively, with 17 bases between them. The CDR3 here is CASSSYIAGGQYF. In DNA, the CDR3 is TGTGCCAGCAGTTCCTACATAGCCGGGGGTCAGTACTTC.

The rearrangement uses TRBV27 and TRBJ2-5, with D tentatively TRBD2 (5 bases). Germline V lookup: CDR1 MNHEY, CDR2 SMNVEV (reference sequence). The V gene lost 5 bases and the J gene lost 7 bases, with 11 bases spanning the gap. The CDR3 is 12 residues long. The CDR3 region is CASSGAAGTQYF. Here the CDR3 DNA reads TGTGCCAGCAGTGGTGCTGCGGGGACCCAGTACTTC.

The rearrangement links TRBV12-3 or TRBV12-4 to TRBJ2-5, with 9 bases identical to TRBD1. CDR3 size: 15 residues. Trimming took 5 bases from V and 4 from J; bases not matched to a gene: 8. The CDR3 DNA reads TGTGCCAGCAGTGGGGGACAGGGAGGGAGAGAGACCCAGTACTTC. Protein sequence: CASSGGQGGRETQYF.

This clonotype has only a few counts. CDR3 DNA sequence: TGTGCCAGCAGCTCAAAGTCCTCCTACGAGCAGTACTTC. Protein product: CASSSKSSYEQYF. The chain links TRBV11-3 to TRBJ2-7, with no clear D. Germline V CDR1 and CDR2: SGHNT, YENEEA. V was cut by 4 bases and J by 0 bases, with 7 bases left in between. The CDR3 consists of 13 residues.

The chain has TRBV6-1 and TRBJ2-1; 7 nucleotides line up with TRBD2. V gave up 7 bases and J gave up 2 bases; unmatched junction bases: 11. CDR3 length: 16 amino acids. CDR1 and CDR2 from the germline V gene are MNHNS and SASEGT. The CDR3 loop reads CASTSRRLAAYNEQFF. The CDR3 DNA follows: TGTGCCAGCACCTCTAGACGACTAGCAGCCTACAATGAGCAGTTCTTC.

This clonotype was detected a few times. The chain joins TRBV11-3 to TRBJ2-7; 9 positions match TRBD1. The DNA matches TRBJ2-5 better at its end, which makes the J call doubtful. The CDR3 extends over 16 amino acids. CDR1 and CDR2 from the germline V gene are SGHNT and YENEEA. CDR3 DNA: TGTGCCAGCAGCTTAGGGCCGACAGGGGGCCAAGAGACCCAGTACTTC. Translating it yields CASSLGPTGGQETQYF.

The chain has TRBV7-2 and TRBJ1-2, with D unclear. Trimming took 1 base from V and 2 from J, leaving 5 bases between them. CDR3 length: 13 amino acids. Germline CDR1 and CDR2: SGHTA and FQGNSA. The CDR3, as DNA: TGTGCCAGCAGCTTAGACAAGAACTATGGCTACACCTTC. This gives the protein CASSLDKNYGYTF.